The T cell receptor (beta chain) under discussion was sequenced for a study of beta chain features in type 1 diabetes. Whole-study context: Cell yields, age and gender were similar between patients and healthy donors.

The CDR3 has 15 residues. The germline gives CDR1 SGHTA, CDR2 FQGNSA. With V trimmed by 5 bases and J by 4 bases, 5 bases remained unmatched. Study results and caveats: Still unanswered here is whether HLA type influences TCRB rearrangement.

TCRB transcripts that were expressed got sequenced, as all of the isolated RNA had been reverse transcribed. Here immunoSEQ multiplex PCR was the method, and the copy in TCRdb shows in-frame clones only, minus some. The sample shows 310,000 or so clones, around 10% of them seen only once. Of note for this clone: What it binds is unknown.

Naive, central memory, regulatory and stem cell-like memory cells within the CD4+ compartment were sorted using CD45RO/CCR7/CD25/CD127/CD95/CD27. The clonotype comes from a woman in her twenties or thirties in good health. What was sequenced was naive CD4+ T cells from blood. The gene calls are TRBV7-2 and TRBJ2-1, with 10 bases identical to TRBD2. In DNA form, the CDR3 reads TGTGCCAGCAGCACGGGACTAGCGCGTTACAATGAGCAGTTCTTC. It specifies CASSTGLARYNEQFF. Full variable domain (outside the CDR3, taken from reference TRBV7-2 and TRBJ2-1): GAGVSQSPSNKVTEKGKDVELRCDPISGHTALYWYRQSLGQGLEFLIYFQGNSAPDKSGLPSDRFSAERTGGSVSTLTIQRTQQEDSAVYLCASSTGLARYNEQFFGPGTRLTVL.